Following are 30 T cell receptor beta chains from one sample sequenced in a study of read filtering for tumor transcriptome and immune sequencing. This library used around 400 ng RNA and molecular barcoded adaptors spanning alpha/delta and beta/gamma chains. TCRdb reanalysed the reads using MiXCR and keeps one entry per CDR3 protein. This table holds about 50,000 distinct CDR3 sequences, 20% found once. Material for sequencing was a population of CD138-negative cells sorted from bone marrow. The source of these receptors is a donor at least 40 years old with multiple myeloma.

Only a few counts were recorded for this clonotype. The chain is built from TRBV20-1 and TRBJ2-3; the match to TRBD2 covers 11 bases. The V gene end was trimmed by 2 bases and the J gene end by 6 bases; junction bases not matched to a gene: 7. Germline lookup yields CDR1 DFQATT and CDR2 SNEGSKA (reference sequence). The CDR3 contains 15 residues. The CDR3 is CSARFSGRAYDTQYF. DNA for the CDR3: TGCAGTGCTAGATTTAGCGGGAGGGCCTATGATACGCAGTATTTT.

This clonotype came up many times. The V gene is TRBV15, the J gene TRBJ2-3; 10 nucleotides line up with TRBD2. J was trimmed by 4 bases and V by 0 bases; bases with no gene match: 7. Germline V CDR1 and CDR2: LNHNV, YYDKDF (reference sequence). The CDR3 spans 17 residues. In nucleotides, the CDR3 is TGTGCCACCAGCAGAGATTCCCAGCGGGAGGGTCCAGATACGCAGTATTTT. Its translation is CATSRDSQREGPDTQYF.

The table lists this clonotype with many counts. The chain couples TRBV5-1 to TRBJ2-2; 10 bases fit TRBD1. Germline CDR1 and CDR2: SGHRS and YFSETQ. Losses at the gene ends were 3 bases for V and 6 bases for J; bases not matched to a gene: 2. CDR3 length: 14 residues. As DNA, the CDR3 is TGCGCCAGCAGCTACGGACAGGGGGCCGGGGAGCTGTTTTTT. Translating it yields CASSYGQGAGELFF.

This clonotype occurred many times. The CDR3, as DNA: TGCAGCGTTACTCGGCTGGGGAGCACAGATACGCAGTATTTT. It yields the protein CSVTRLGSTDTQYF. The chain joins TRBV29-1 to TRBJ2-3; the D is unclear. Germline V gene sequence: CDR1 SQVTM, CDR2 ANQGSEA. The CDR3 runs 14 residues. V was pared by 5 bases and J by 0 bases, with 12 bases between.

The V call is TRBV19, the J call TRBJ2-2; 10 nucleotides agree with TRBD1. Trimming cost V 7 bases and J 3 bases; bases outside gene matches: 5. The CDR3 has 15 residues. Germline CDR1 is LNHDA and CDR2 is SQIVND (reference sequence). The CDR3 DNA sequence: TGTGCCAGTACCATCGACAGGGGGCACACCGGGGAGCTGTTTTTT. Residues: CASTIDRGHTGELFF.

This clonotype was seen repeatedly, ten times or more. The rearrangement joins TRBV12-3 or TRBV12-4 to TRBJ1-5; unclear D gene. The CDR3 is 11 amino acids. V lost 6 bases to trimming and J lost 9 bases, with 9 bases between them. CDR3: CASRWNGPQHF. The CDR3 DNA reads as TGTGCCAGCAGGTGGAATGGGCCCCAGCATTTT.

This clonotype was seen ten or more times. The V and J genes are TRBV3-1 and TRBJ2-3; the match to TRBD2 covers 7 bases. Germline CDR1 and CDR2: LGHDT and YNNKEL (reference sequence). V trimming: 4 bases; J trimming: 4 bases; junction bases outside the gene matches: 8. This CDR3 spans 15 amino acids. The CDR3 loop is CASSPNLAGADTQYF. The CDR3 region has the DNA TGTGCCAGCAGCCCCAATCTGGCGGGAGCAGATACGCAGTATTTT.

This clonotype was counted many times. The chain links TRBV28 to TRBJ2-6, with D maybe TRBD1 (6 bases). CDR3 length: 19 amino acids. Germline V gene sequence: CDR1 MDHEN, CDR2 SYDVKM. V dropped 6 bases and J dropped 4 bases, with 25 bases sitting between them. The CDR3 DNA follows: TGTGCCAGCAGCCCTGCCCCCGGACAGACACTCTGGGGGGCCAACGTCCTGACTTTC. It yields the protein CASSPAPGQTLWGANVLTF.

The CDR3 sequence is CASRYRTHEQYF. Written as DNA, the CDR3 is TGTGCCAGCCGGTACAGGACCCACGAGCAGTACTTC. The chain has TRBV6-1 and TRBJ2-7; weak D call: TRBD1 (5 bases). The length of the CDR3 is 12 residues. Trimming left V 8 bases short and J 5 bases short, with 13 bases between. In germline, CDR1 is MNHNS, CDR2 SASEGT.

This clonotype was recorded at least ten times. This chain joins TRBV6-1 and TRBJ2-3; 10 bases fit TRBD2. Germline V CDR1 and CDR2: MNHNS, SASEGT. This CDR3 is built from 14 residues. Trimming at V came to 6 bases and at J to 14 bases, leaving 14 bases not matched to a gene. The CDR3 DNA follows: TGTGCCAGCAGGCGCGAATTCACTAGCGGGAAACCGTATTTT. As protein: CASRREFTSGKPYF.

This clonotype was detected a few times. The V and J genes are TRBV2 and TRBJ2-1; D possibly corresponds to TRBD2 (6 bases). Trimming pared 4 bases from V and 7 bases from J, leaving 14 bases between. CDR1 SNHLY and CDR2 FYNNEI come from the germline V gene. CDR3 length: 14 residues. For the CDR3, the DNA is TGTGCCAGCAGTGCGGAGGCGGGGTGGAATGAGCAGTTCTTC. The encoded protein is CASSAEAGWNEQFF.

This clonotype was observed many times. The chain combines TRBV28 with TRBJ1-2; D is undetermined. Germline values: CDR1 MDHEN, CDR2 SYDVKM. The CDR3 has 10 amino acids. CDR3 loop: CASYLTGYTF. The CDR3 DNA reads TGTGCGAGCTATTTGACTGGCTACACCTTC.

Many counts were recorded for this clonotype. The chain employs TRBV11-1 and TRBJ2-1; D is ambiguous. The V end was cut by 0 bases, the J end by 8 bases, with 2 bases between. The CDR3 contains 11 residues. Germline V lookup: CDR1 SGHAT, CDR2 FQDESV (reference sequence). The CDR3 loop is CASSLADEQFF. DNA of the CDR3: TGTGCCAGCAGCTTAGCGGATGAGCAGTTCTTC.

Details on this clonotype: Being one base from a much bigger clone, this may be a read error. The missing conserved phenylalanine or tryptophan at the end of this CDR3 makes a read error likely. The gene calls are TRBV29-1 and TRBJ2-7, with D possibly TRBD2 on 5 matching bases. Germline-derived CDR1 and CDR2 are SQVTM and ANQGSEA. The CDR3 has 13 residues. The V end lost 2 bases, the J end lost 6 bases, and 14 bases lay between the germline ends. DNA for the CDR3: TGCAGCGTTGAATCCGGGCCTAGCCGCGAGCAGTACTCC. Protein: CSVESGPSREQYS.

This clonotype was observed at least ten times. The chain couples TRBV28 to TRBJ2-5, with a weak D call TRBD2 (6 bases). V lost 5 bases and J lost 1, with 8 bases in between. Germline V gene sequence: CDR1 MDHEN, CDR2 SYDVKM. The CDR3 has 13 amino acids. The CDR3, as DNA: TGTGCCAGCAGTCGGGACTTCCAAGAGACCCAGTACTTC. Translated, it gives CASSRDFQETQYF.

This clonotype has at least ten counts. The chain is built from TRBV3-1 and TRBJ2-1, with 9 bases identical to TRBD1. V gave up 2 bases and J gave up 6 bases; unmatched junction bases: 8. Germline V CDR1 and CDR2: LGHDT, YNNKEL (reference sequence). The CDR3 has 16 residues. The CDR3 nucleotides read TGTGCCAGCAGCCAAATACCGGGACAGGGAGTCAATGAGCAGTTCTTC. This encodes CASSQIPGQGVNEQFF.

The table lists this clonotype with a few counts. CDR3 sequence reads: CASSLNPGGDTQYF. For the CDR3, the DNA is TGTGCCAGCAGTTTAAATCCCGGAGGTGATACGCAGTATTTT. The chain has TRBV12-3 or TRBV12-4 and TRBJ2-3; weak D call: TRBD2 (5 bases). Trimming stripped 2 bases from V and 6 bases from J, with 12 bases between. This CDR3 is built from 14 residues.

As to this clonotype: A much larger clone lies a single base off, so this may be a read error. CDR3 region: CAGDRGHNEAFF. In nucleotides, the CDR3 is TGTGCCGGAGACAGGGGACATAATGAAGCTTTCTTT. The rearrangement uses TRBV9 and TRBJ1-1; 8 bases are shared with TRBD1. In germline, CDR1 is SGDLS, CDR2 YYNGEE. This CDR3 region has 12 residues. The trim removed 10 bases at V and 7 bases at J, leaving 9 bases unmatched. The variable domain in full, with the rest retrieved from reference TRBV9 and TRBJ1-1, is DSGVTQTPKHLITATGQRVTLRCSPRSGDLSVYWYQQSLDQGLQFLIQYYNGEERAKGNILERFSAQQFPDLHSELNLSSLELGDSALYFCAGDRGHNEAFFGQGTRLTVV.

This clonotype appeared many times. For the CDR3, the DNA is TGTGCCAGCAAAGAGGGCGGGAGGAGCACCGGGGAGCTGTTTTTT. This codes for CASKEGGRSTGELFF. The chain is built from TRBV4-2 and TRBJ2-2; the match to TRBD2 covers 8 bases. V shed 7 bases and J 4 bases; nucleotides not matched to a gene: 8. Germline CDR1 and CDR2: LGHNA and YNFKEQ. The CDR3 has 15 residues.

This clonotype turned up a few times. The chain couples TRBV10-3 to TRBJ1-2; unclear D gene. Germline V gives CDR1 ENHRY, CDR2 SYGVKD. There are 14 residues in the CDR3. The V end was cut by 0 bases, the J end by 5 bases, with 10 bases between. In DNA form, the CDR3 reads TGTGCCATCAGTGAGTCGAACGGGAGGTATGGCTACACCTTC. As protein: CAISESNGRYGYTF.

Ten or more counts support this clonotype. J is TRBJ2-2 and V is TRBV5-1; D is unresolved. The germline V gene has CDR1 SGHRS and CDR2 YFSETQ. With 2 bases removed from V and 5 bases from J, the gap between germline ends came to 10 bases. This CDR3 region has 14 residues. CDR3 sequence: CASSFHTTTGELFF. The CDR3, as DNA: TGCGCCAGCAGCTTTCATACAACGACCGGGGAGCTGTTTTTT.

The chain is built from TRBV5-5 and TRBJ1-1; 8 positions agree with TRBD1. The CDR3 spans 15 residues. The germline V gene has CDR1 SGHKS and CDR2 YYEKEE (reference sequence). Germline trimming cut 0 bases from V and 4 bases from J; bases unmatched to any gene: 5. CDR3 in DNA: TGTGCCAGCAGCTTGGTAGGAACAGGGGGCACTGAAGCTTTCTTT. Translated, it gives CASSLVGTGGTEAFF.

The table lists this clonotype with many counts. The chain employs TRBV20-1 and TRBJ1-4, with D tentatively TRBD1 (5 bases). CDR1 and CDR2 (germline): DFQATT, SNEGSKA (reference sequence). V lost 4 bases, J lost 4 bases, and 13 bases lay in between. The CDR3 extends over 14 amino acids. The CDR3 is CSATPGLNNEKLFF. The CDR3 DNA reads TGCAGTGCTACCCCGGGACTCAATAATGAAAAACTGTTTTTT.

This clonotype has a count of ten or more. The genes are TRBV12-3 or TRBV12-4 and TRBJ1-1; no firm D call. Trimming took off 5 bases at V and 0 bases at J, with 10 bases between the two ends. This CDR3 contains 14 residues. The CDR3 sequence is CASSHVTMNTEAFF. The CDR3 nucleotides read TGTGCCAGCAGTCATGTCACTATGAACACTGAAGCTTTCTTT.

The V call is TRBV20-1, the J call TRBJ2-7; the match to TRBD2 covers 11 bases. Per the germline V gene, CDR1 is DFQATT and CDR2 is SNEGSKA (reference sequence). The V segment lost 3 bases and the J segment 3 bases; nucleotides outside the gene matches: 1. CDR3 size: 13 residues. CDR3 amino acids: CSARGLAVYEQYF. CDR3 nucleotides: TGCAGTGCTAGGGGACTAGCGGTCTACGAGCAGTACTTC.

Of note for this clonotype: This may be a read error: a much more frequent sequence differs by one nucleotide. This sequence joins TRBV20-1 and TRBJ2-3; maybe TRBD1 (6 bases). The end of the DNA fits TRBJ1-5 better, so the J call may be wrong. Per the germline V gene, CDR1 is DFQATT and CDR2 is SNEGSKA (reference sequence). The CDR3 length is 15 residues. This CDR3 is CSAKRSGDSTDTQHF. DNA of the CDR3: TGCAGTGCCAAGAGGTCAGGGGATAGCACAGATACGCAGCATTTT.

Ten or more counts support this clonotype. The chain carries TRBV6-2 or TRBV6-3 and TRBJ2-3; tentatively, D is TRBD1 (6 bases). V was clipped by 3 bases and J by 4 bases, with 14 bases between them. This CDR3 has 15 amino acids. CDR1 MNHEY and CDR2 SVGEGT come from the germline V gene. CDR3: CASSYLQGFADTQYF. DNA of the CDR3: TGTGCCAGCAGTTATTTACAGGGTTTTGCAGATACGCAGTATTTT.

With respect to this clonotype: This could be a read error, since a much larger clone is one nucleotide away. The chain is built from TRBV5-4 and TRBJ2-1, with D unclear. The CDR3 is 14 residues long. Per germline, CDR1 SGHNT and CDR2 YYREEE (reference sequence). The CDR3 region is CASSARTDYNEQLF. The DNA for the CDR3 is TGTGCCAGCAGCGCACGGACGGATTACAATGAGCAGCTCTTC.

Notes on this clonotype: The junction departs from the called germline gene at one end, perhaps through a read error. The V gene is TRBV18, the J gene TRBJ2-7, with D unresolved. The germline V gene encodes CDR1 KGHSH and CDR2 LQKENI. The CDR3 is 14 residues long. CDR3 DNA sequence: TGTGCCAGCTCCCCACCAGCATCCGGTTCCGAGCAGTACTTC. This sequence encodes CASSPPASGSEQYF.

This clonotype has ten or more counts. The chain links TRBV29-1 to TRBJ2-1; perhaps TRBD2 as D (6 bases). Germline loops: CDR1 SQVTM, CDR2 ANQGSEA. The CDR3 runs to 13 residues. Trimming pared 4 bases from V and 2 bases from J, leaving 9 bases between. The CDR3 sequence is CSVAAGTYNEQFF. The DNA for the CDR3 is TGCAGCGTTGCGGCGGGGACCTACAATGAGCAGTTCTTC.